In this sample, the clone carrying this T cell receptor (beta chain) turned up many times. Its target is not known. Trimming left V 6 bases short and J 2 bases short, with 14 bases between. The CDR3 length is 15 residues. Conversion of TCR transcripts into cDNA relied on 5'RACE template switching, which added a universal primer site and UMIs. MiXCR, run by TCRdb on the 5' RACE reads, gives a single entry per CDR3 protein. The profile shows 140,000 to 150,000 distinct CDR3 sequences, around 6.3% of them singletons. The data derive from a study of T cells after yellow fever vaccination. Study outcomes and limitations: Booster samples showed a return of most primary-vaccination clones (approximately 96% CD4, around 88% CD8).

The rearrangement uses TRBV12-3 or TRBV12-4 and TRBJ1-5; D may be TRBD1 (6 bases). The source is a man aged 25 to 40 who received the YFV17D yellow fever vaccine. The source was CD4+ T cells sorted from PBMCs, collected 10 days after the yellow fever booster vaccination. CDR3 sequence: CASSPGRTGNQPQHF. The CDR3 nucleotides read TGTGCCAGCAGCCCGGGACGGACAGGCAATCAGCCCCAGCATTTT.